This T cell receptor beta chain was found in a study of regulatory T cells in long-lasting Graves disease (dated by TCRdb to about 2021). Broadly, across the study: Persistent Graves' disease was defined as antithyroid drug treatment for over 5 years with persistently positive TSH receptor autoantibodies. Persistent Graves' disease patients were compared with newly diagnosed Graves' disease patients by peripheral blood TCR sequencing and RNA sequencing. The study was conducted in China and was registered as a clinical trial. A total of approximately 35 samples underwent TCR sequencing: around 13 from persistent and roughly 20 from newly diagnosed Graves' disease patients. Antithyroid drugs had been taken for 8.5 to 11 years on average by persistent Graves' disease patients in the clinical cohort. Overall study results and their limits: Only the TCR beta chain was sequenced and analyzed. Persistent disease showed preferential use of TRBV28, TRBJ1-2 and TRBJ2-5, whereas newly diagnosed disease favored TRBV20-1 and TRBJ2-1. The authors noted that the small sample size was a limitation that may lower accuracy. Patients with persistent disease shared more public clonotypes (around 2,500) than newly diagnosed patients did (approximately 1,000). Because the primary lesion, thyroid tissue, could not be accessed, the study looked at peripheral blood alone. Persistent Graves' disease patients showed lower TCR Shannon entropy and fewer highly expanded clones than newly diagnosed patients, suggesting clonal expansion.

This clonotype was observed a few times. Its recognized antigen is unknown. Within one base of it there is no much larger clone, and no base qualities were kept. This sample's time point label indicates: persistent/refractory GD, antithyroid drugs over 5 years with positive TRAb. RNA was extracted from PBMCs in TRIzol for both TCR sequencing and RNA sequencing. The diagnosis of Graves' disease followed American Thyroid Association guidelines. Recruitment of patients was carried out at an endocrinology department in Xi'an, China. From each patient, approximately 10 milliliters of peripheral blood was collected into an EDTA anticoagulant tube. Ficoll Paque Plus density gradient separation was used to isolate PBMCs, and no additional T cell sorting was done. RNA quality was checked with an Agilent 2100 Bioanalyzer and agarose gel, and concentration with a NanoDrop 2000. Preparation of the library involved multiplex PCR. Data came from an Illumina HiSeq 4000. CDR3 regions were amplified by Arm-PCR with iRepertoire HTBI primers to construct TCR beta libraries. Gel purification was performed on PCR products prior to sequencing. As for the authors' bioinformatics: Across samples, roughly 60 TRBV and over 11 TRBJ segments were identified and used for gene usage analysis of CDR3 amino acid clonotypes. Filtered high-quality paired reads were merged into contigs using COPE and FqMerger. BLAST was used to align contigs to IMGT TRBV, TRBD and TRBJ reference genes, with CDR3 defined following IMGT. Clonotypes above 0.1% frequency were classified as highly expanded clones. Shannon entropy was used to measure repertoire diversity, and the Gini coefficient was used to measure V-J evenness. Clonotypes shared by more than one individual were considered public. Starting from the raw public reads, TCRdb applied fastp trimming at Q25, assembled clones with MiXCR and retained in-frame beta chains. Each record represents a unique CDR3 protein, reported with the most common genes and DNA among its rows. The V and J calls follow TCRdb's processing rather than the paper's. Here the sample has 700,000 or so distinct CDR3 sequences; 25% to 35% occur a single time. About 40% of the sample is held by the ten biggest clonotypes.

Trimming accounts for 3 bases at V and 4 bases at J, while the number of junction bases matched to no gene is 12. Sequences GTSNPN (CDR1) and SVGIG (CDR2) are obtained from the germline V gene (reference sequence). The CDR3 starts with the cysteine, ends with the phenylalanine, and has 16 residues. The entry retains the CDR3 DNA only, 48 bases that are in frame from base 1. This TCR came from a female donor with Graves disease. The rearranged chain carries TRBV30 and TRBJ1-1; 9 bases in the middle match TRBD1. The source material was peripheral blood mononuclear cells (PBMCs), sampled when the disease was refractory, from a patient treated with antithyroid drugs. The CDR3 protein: CAWRPNRGQGSTEAFF. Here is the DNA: TGTGCCTGGAGACCAAATAGGGGACAGGGTTCCACTGAAGCTTTCTTT.